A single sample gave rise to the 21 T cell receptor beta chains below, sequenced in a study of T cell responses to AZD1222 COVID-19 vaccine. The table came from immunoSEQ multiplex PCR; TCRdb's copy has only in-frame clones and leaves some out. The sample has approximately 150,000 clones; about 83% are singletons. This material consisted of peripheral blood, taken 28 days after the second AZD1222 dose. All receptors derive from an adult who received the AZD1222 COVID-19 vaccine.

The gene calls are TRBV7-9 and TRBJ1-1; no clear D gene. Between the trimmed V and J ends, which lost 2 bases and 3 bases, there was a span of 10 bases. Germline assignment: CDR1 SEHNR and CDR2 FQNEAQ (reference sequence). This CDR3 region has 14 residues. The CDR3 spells CASSLRSWDTEAFF. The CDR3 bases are TGTGCCAGCAGCTTAAGGAGTTGGGACACTGAAGCTTTCTTT.

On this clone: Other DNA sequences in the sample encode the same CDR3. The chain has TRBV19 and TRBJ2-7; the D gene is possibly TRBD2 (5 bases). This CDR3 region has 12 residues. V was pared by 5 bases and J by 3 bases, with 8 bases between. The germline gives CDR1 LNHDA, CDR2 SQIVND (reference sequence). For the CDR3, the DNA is TGTGCCAGTAGTTCGGGAAGCTACGAGCAGTACTTC. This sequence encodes CASSSGSYEQYF. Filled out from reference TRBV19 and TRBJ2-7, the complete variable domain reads DGGITQSPKYLFRKEGQNVTLSCEQNLNHDAMYWYRQDPGQGLRLIYYSQIVNDFQKGDIAEGYSVSREKKESFPLTVTSAQKNPTAFYLCASSSGSYEQYFGPGTRLTVT.

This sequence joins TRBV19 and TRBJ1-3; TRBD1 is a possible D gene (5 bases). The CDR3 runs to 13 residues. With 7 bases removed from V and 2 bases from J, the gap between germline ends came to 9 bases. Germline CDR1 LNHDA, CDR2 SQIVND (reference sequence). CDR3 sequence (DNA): TGTGCCAGTAATCGGGGGGCTGGAAACACCATATATTTT. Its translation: CASNRGAGNTIYF.

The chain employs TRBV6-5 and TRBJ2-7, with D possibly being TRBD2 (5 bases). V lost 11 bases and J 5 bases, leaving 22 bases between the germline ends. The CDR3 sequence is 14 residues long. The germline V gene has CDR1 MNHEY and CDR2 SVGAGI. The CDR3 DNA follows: TGTGCCTGCCTACTTACTAGTGCCTTCCACGAGCAGTACTTC. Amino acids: CACLLTSAFHEQYF.

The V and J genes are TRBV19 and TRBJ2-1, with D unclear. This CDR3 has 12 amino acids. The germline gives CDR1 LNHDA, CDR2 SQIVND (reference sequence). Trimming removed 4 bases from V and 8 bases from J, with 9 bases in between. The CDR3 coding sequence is TGTGCCAGTAGTACCCTAGGGTATGAGCAGTTCTTC. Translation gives CASSTLGYEQFF.

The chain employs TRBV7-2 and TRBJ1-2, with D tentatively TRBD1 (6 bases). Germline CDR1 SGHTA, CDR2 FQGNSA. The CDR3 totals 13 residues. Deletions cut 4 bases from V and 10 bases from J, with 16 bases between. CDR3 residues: CASSSGAGADYTF. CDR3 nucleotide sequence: TGTGCCAGCAGCTCGGGGGCGGGGGCGGACTACACCTTC.

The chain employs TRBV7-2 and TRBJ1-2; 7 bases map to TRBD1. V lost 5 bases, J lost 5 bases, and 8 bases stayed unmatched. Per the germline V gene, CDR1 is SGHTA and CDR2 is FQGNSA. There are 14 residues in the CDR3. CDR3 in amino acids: CASSLGQSLYGYTF. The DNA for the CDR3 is TGTGCCAGCAGCCTGGGACAGTCCTTATATGGCTACACCTTC.

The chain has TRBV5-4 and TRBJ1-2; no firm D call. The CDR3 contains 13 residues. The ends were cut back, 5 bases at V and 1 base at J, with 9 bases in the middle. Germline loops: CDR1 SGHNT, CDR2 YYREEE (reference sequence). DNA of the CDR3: TGTGCCAGCAGTTCCCCGAGTAACTATGGCTACACCTTC. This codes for CASSSPSNYGYTF.

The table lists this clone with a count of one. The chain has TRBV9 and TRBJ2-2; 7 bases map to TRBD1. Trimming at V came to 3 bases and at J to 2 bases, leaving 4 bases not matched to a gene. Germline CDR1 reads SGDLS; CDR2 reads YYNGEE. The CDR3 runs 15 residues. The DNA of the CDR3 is TGTGCCAGCAGCGCACAGGGGTCCAACACCGGGGAGCTGTTTTTT. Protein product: CASSAQGSNTGELFF. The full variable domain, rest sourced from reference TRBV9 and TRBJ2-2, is DSGVTQTPKHLITATGQRVTLRCSPRSGDLSVYWYQQSLDQGLQFLIQYYNGEERAKGNILERFSAQQFPDLHSELNLSSLELGDSALYFCASSAQGSNTGELFFGEGSRLTVL.

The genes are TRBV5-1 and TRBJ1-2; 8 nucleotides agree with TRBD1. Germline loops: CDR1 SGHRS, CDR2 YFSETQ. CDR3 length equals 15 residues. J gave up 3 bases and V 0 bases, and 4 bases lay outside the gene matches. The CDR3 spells CASSLENRGYYGYTF. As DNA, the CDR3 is TGCGCCAGCAGCTTGGAAAACAGGGGGTACTATGGCTACACCTTC.

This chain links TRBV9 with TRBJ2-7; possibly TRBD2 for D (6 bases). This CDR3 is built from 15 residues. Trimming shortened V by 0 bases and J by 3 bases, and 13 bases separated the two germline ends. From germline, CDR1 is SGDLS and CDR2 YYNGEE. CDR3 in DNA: TGTGCCAGCAGCGTAGGTGGGACGGGGGACTACGAGCAGTACTTC. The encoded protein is CASSVGGTGDYEQYF.

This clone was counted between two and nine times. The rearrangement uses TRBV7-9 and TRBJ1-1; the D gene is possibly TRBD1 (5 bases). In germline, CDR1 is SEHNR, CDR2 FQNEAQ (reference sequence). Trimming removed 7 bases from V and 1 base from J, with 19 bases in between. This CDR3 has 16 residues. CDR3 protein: CASNPWQGVPNTEAFF. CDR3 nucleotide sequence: TGTGCCAGCAACCCCTGGCAGGGAGTTCCGAACACTGAAGCTTTCTTT.

The CDR3 DNA sequence: TGTGCCAGCAGAAGGGGGGCCGGGTATAATTCACCCCTCCACTTT. Residues: CASRRGAGYNSPLHF. The genes are TRBV6-5 and TRBJ1-6, with D possibly being TRBD1 (6 bases). Germline V gene sequence: CDR1 MNHEY, CDR2 SVGAGI. The CDR3 totals 15 residues. The V end lost 6 bases, the J end lost 4 bases, and 13 bases lay between the germline ends.

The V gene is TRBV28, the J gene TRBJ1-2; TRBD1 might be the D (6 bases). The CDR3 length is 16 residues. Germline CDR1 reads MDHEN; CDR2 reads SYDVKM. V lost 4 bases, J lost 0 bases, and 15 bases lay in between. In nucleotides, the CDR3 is TGTGCCAGCAGTTCCGGGACAATCATGGCTAACTATGGCTACACCTTC. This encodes CASSSGTIMANYGYTF.

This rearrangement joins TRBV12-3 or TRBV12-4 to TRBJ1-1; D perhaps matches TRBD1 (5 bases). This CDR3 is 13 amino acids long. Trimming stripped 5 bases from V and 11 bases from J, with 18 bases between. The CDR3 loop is CASSHGASNQAFF. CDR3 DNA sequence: TGTGCCAGCAGTCACGGGGCCAGCAATCAGGCTTTCTTT.

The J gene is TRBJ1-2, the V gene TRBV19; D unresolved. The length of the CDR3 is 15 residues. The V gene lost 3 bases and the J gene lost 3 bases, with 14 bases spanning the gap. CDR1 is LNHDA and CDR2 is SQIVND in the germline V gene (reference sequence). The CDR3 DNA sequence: TGTGCCAGTAGTATTAGCCGCGCGGTTCACTATGGCTACACCTTC. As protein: CASSISRAVHYGYTF. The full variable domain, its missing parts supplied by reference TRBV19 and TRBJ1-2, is DGGITQSPKYLFRKEGQNVTLSCEQNLNHDAMYWYRQDPGQGLRLIYYSQIVNDFQKGDIAEGYSVSREKKESFPLTVTSAQKNPTAFYLCASSISRAVHYGYTFGSGTRLTVV.

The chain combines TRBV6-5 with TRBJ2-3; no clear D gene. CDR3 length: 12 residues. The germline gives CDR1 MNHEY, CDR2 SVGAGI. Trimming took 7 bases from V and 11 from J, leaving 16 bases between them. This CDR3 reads CASTVSLGMQYF. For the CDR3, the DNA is TGTGCCAGCACGGTATCTTTAGGGATGCAGTATTTT.

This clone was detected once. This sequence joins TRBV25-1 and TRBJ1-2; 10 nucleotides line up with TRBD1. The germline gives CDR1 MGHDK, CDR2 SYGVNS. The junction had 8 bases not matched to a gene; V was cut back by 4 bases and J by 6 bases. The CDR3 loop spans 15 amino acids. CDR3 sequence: CASSGWTGGIDGYTF. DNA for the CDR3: TGTGCCAGCAGTGGTTGGACAGGGGGGATTGATGGCTACACCTTC.

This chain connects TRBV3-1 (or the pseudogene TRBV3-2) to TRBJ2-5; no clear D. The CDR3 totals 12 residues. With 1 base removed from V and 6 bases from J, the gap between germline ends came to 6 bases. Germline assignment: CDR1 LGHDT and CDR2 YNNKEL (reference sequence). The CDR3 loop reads CASSQAIQTQYF. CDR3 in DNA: TGTGCCAGCAGCCAAGCTATACAGACCCAGTACTTC.

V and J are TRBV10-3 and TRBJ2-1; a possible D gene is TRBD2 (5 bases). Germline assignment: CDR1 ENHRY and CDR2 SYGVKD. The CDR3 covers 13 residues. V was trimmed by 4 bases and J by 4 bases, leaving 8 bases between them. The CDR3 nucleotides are TGTGCCATCAGTGGGGGAGTATACAATGAGCAGTTCTTC. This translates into CAISGGVYNEQFF.

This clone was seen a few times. In DNA, the CDR3 is TGCGCCAGCCAGACAGACAGTTCTGTGAGCTCCTATAATTCACCCCTCCACTTT. It specifies CASQTDSSVSSYNSPLHF. The V gene is TRBV10-1, the J gene TRBJ1-6; a possible D gene is TRBD1 (5 bases). The CDR3 is made up of 18 amino acids. With 8 bases removed from V and 0 bases from J, the gap between germline ends came to 20 bases. The germline V gene encodes CDR1 WNHNN and CDR2 SYGVQD (reference sequence).